Below, 14 T cell receptor beta chains from the same sample are listed, as sequenced in a study of blood T cell repertoires in COVID-19. Only in-frame clones appear in the TCRdb table, and some are missing; sequencing was by immunoSEQ multiplex PCR. This table holds approximately 280,000 clones, more than 85% found once. The specimen was peripheral blood. The receptors were gathered from a man aged 40-50 years with acute or convalescent COVID-19.

The V gene is TRBV7-6, the J gene TRBJ1-1; D gene ambiguous. CDR1 SGHVS and CDR2 FNYEAQ come from the germline V gene. V lost 1 base and J lost 7, with 7 bases in between. The CDR3 has 12 residues. The CDR3 region is CASSLDRYEAFF. The CDR3 DNA reads as TGTGCCAGCAGCTTAGATCGTTATGAAGCTTTCTTT.

The gene calls are TRBV15 and TRBJ2-5, with a tentative D call TRBD2 (5 bases). Trimming stripped 4 bases from V and 1 base from J, with 7 bases between. This CDR3 spans 13 amino acids. Germline V CDR1 and CDR2: LNHNV, YYDKDF (reference sequence). CDR3 coding DNA: TGTGCCACCAGCAAAGGAGGCCAAGAGACCCAGTACTTC. Amino acids: CATSKGGQETQYF.

The chain joins TRBV6-1 to TRBJ2-4; no clear D. The V gene's germline CDR1 is MNHNS and CDR2 SASEGT. The CDR3 is 16 amino acids. The V end lost 4 bases, the J end lost 0 bases, and 13 bases lay between the germline ends. CDR3: CASSGRRDLAKNIQYF. The CDR3 DNA sequence: TGTGCCAGCAGTGGAAGGAGAGACCTAGCCAAAAACATTCAGTACTTC.

This sequence joins TRBV5-4 and TRBJ1-1; perhaps TRBD1 as D (6 bases). Germline V gene lookup returns CDR1 SGHNT and CDR2 YYREEE (reference sequence). V dropped 5 bases and J dropped 1 base, with 9 bases sitting between them. This CDR3 spans 13 amino acids. The CDR3 loop reads CASRPGANTEAFF. The CDR3 DNA reads as TGTGCCAGCAGGCCAGGGGCGAACACTGAAGCTTTCTTT.

The J gene is TRBJ1-1, the V gene TRBV12-3 or TRBV12-4; D possibly corresponds to TRBD1 (5 bases). The CDR3 contains 13 residues. The germline V and J ends were trimmed by 2 bases and 7 bases, with 11 bases remaining between them. This CDR3 reads CASSLRGFGEAFF. The CDR3 nucleotides are TGTGCCAGCAGTTTAAGGGGATTTGGTGAAGCTTTCTTT.

V gene TRBV19 combines with J gene TRBJ1-6; no clear D gene. The V gene lost 0 bases and the J gene lost 8 bases, with 17 bases spanning the gap. The CDR3 extends over 17 amino acids. Germline CDR1 reads LNHDA; CDR2 reads SQIVND (reference sequence). Here the CDR3 reads CASSIDRRQALDSPLHF. DNA of the CDR3: TGTGCCAGTAGTATAGATCGGAGGCAGGCCTTGGATTCACCCCTCCACTTT.

The chain links TRBV15 to TRBJ1-2; D is ambiguous. Germline-derived CDR1 and CDR2 are LNHNV and YYDKDF (reference sequence). The V and J ends lost 8 bases and 5 bases respectively, with 12 bases between them. The CDR3 runs 12 residues. The CDR3 DNA reads TGTGCCACCGGGTCAGGAACTTATGGCTACACCTTC. This encodes CATGSGTYGYTF.

This clone turned up a few times. The V call is TRBV12-3 or TRBV12-4, the J call TRBJ1-1; D remains ambiguous. The length of the CDR3 is 13 residues. The V and J ends lost 5 bases and 4 bases respectively, with 11 bases between them. The CDR3 DNA sequence: TGTGCCAGCAGTCGCGGCTACCTCACTGAAGCTTTCTTT. This sequence encodes CASSRGYLTEAFF.

V is TRBV5-1 and J is TRBJ1-3, with 8 bases lining up with TRBD1. The CDR3 extends over 14 amino acids. Germline loops: CDR1 SGHRS, CDR2 YFSETQ. Germline trimming cut 4 bases from V and 8 bases from J; bases unmatched to any gene: 8. The CDR3 loop is CASSPRGLLDTIYF. The CDR3 DNA follows: TGCGCCAGCAGCCCCAGGGGGCTTTTGGACACCATATATTTT.

This rearrangement joins TRBV5-1 to TRBJ2-1; maybe TRBD1 (6 bases). V lost 4 bases and J 11 bases, leaving 25 bases between the germline ends. Germline CDR1 reads SGHRS; CDR2 reads YFSETQ. This CDR3 is built from 16 residues. CDR3 loop: CASSPGSTMTGEKQFF. Written as DNA, the CDR3 is TGCGCCAGCAGCCCGGGAAGCACCATGACAGGAGAGAAGCAGTTCTTC.

V gene TRBV6-2 or TRBV6-3 combines with J gene TRBJ1-1, with D possibly TRBD1 on 5 matching bases. The CDR3 has 13 residues. Germline lookup yields CDR1 MNHEY and CDR2 SVGEGT. The V gene lost 4 bases and the J gene lost 8 bases, with 14 bases spanning the gap. DNA of the CDR3: TGTGCCAGCAGTTGGCTTGGGGGGACCGAAGCTTTCTTT. It yields the protein CASSWLGGTEAFF.

This chain connects TRBV6-5 to TRBJ1-5, with 10 bases lining up with TRBD1. The V and J ends lost 6 bases and 2 bases, in that order; junction bases with no gene match: 1. The CDR3 extends over 14 amino acids. CDR1 MNHEY and CDR2 SVGAGI come from the germline V gene. The CDR3 reads CASSGQGGNQPQHF. The CDR3 coding sequence is TGTGCCAGCAGCGGACAGGGGGGCAATCAGCCCCAGCATTTT.

With regard to this clone: The junction shows a germline mismatch at one end, possibly a read error. This chain connects TRBV9 to TRBJ2-3; D possibly corresponds to TRBD2 (5 bases). CDR3 length equals 14 residues. CDR1 and CDR2 from the germline V gene are SGDLS and YYNGEE. The CDR3 sequence: CASSVSPSTDTQYF. The CDR3 DNA sequence: TGTGCCAGCAGCGTGAGTCCTAGCACGGATACGCAGTATTTT.

Remarks on this clone: Other DNA sequences in the same sample also yield this CDR3. DNA for the CDR3: TGCGCCAGCAGCCCCGGACAGGGGGATCAGCCCCAGCATTTT. Protein product: CASSPGQGDQPQHF. The chain carries TRBV5-1 and TRBJ1-5; 10 bases fit TRBD1. Germline V CDR1 and CDR2: SGHRS, YFSETQ. After removal of 4 bases from V and 5 bases from J, the junction contained 3 bases not matched to a gene. CDR3 size: 14 residues.